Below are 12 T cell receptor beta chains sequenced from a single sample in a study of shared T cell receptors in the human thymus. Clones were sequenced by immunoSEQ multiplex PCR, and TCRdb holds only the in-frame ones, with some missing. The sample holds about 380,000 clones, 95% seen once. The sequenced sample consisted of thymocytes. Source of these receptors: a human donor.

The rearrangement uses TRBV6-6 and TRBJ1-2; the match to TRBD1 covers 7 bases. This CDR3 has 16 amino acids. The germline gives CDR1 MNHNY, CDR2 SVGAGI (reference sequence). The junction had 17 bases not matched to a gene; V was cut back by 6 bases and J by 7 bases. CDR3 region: CASSSWAVDRSSGYTF. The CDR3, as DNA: TGTGCCAGCAGCTCATGGGCCGTGGACAGGTCAAGTGGCTACACCTTC.

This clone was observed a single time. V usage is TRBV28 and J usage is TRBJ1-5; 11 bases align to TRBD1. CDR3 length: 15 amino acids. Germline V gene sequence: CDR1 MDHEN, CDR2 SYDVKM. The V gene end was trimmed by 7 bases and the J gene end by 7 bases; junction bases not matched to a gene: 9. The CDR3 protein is CASTPLGQGGQPQHF. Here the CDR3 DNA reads TGTGCCAGCACCCCCCTGGGACAGGGGGGACAGCCCCAGCATTTT.

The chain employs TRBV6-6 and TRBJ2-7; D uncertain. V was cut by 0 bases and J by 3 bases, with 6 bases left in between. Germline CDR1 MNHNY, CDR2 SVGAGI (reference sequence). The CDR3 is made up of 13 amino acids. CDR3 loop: CASSYSFLYEQYF. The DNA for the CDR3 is TGTGCCAGCAGTTACTCATTCCTCTACGAGCAGTACTTC.

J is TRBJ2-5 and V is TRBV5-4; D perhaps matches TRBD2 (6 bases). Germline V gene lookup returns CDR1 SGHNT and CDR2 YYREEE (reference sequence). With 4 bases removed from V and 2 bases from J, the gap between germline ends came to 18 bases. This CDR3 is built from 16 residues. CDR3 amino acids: CASSLHGGTVQETQYF. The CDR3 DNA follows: TGTGCCAGCAGCCTACATGGGGGGACTGTTCAAGAGACCCAGTACTTC.

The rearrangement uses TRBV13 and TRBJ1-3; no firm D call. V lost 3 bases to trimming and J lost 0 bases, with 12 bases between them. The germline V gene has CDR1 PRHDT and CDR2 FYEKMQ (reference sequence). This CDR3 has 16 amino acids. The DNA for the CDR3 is TGTGCCAGCAGCTTGGTACAGCTCCACTCTGGAAACACCATATATTTT. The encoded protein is CASSLVQLHSGNTIYF. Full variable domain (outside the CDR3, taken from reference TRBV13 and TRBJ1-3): AAGVIQSPRHLIKEKRETATLKCYPIPRHDTVYWYQQGPGQDPQFLISFYEKMQSDKGSIPDRFSAQQFSDYHSELNMSSLELGDSALYFCASSLVQLHSGNTIYFGEGSWLTVV.

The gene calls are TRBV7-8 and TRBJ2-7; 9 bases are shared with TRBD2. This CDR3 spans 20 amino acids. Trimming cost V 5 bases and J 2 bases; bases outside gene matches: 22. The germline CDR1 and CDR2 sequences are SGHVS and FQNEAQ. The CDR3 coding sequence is TGTGCCAGCAGCCAACCGGTCGGGGTAGCGGGAGTAAGGGAGGCCTACGAGCAGTACTTC. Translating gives CASSQPVGVAGVREAYEQYF. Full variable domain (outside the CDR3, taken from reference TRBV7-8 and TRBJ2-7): GAGVSQSPRYKVAKRGQDVALRCDPISGHVSLFWYQQALGQGPEFLTYFQNEAQLDKSGLPSDRFFAERPEGSVSTLKIQRTQQEDSAVYLCASSQPVGVAGVREAYEQYFGPGTRLTVT.

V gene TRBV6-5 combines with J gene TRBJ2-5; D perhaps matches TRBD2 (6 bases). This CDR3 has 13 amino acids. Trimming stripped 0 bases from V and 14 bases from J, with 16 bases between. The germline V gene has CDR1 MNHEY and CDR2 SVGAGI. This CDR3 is CASSYSILGLAYF. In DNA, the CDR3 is TGTGCCAGCAGTTACTCGATACTGGGACTGGCCTACTTC.

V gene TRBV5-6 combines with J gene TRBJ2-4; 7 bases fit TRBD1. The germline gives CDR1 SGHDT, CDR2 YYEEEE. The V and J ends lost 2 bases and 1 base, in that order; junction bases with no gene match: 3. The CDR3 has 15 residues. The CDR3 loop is CASSFEQGAKNIQYF. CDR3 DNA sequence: TGTGCCAGCAGCTTTGAACAGGGGGCCAAAAACATTCAGTACTTC.

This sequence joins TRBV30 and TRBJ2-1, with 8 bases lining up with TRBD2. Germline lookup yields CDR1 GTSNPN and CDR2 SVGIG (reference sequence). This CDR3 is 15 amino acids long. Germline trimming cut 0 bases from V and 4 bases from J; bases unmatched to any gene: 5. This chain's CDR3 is CAWSVGLAGYNEQFF. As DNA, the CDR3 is TGTGCCTGGAGTGTAGGGCTAGCGGGTTACAATGAGCAGTTCTTC.

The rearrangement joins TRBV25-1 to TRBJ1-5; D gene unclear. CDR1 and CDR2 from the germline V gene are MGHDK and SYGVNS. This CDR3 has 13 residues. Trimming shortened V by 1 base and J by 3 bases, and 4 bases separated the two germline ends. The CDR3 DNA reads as TGTGCCAGCAGTGAATCCCTCAATCAGCCCCAGCATTTT. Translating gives CASSESLNQPQHF.

The CDR3 loop reads CASSPGTGPGYTF. The CDR3 region has the DNA TGTGCCAGCAGCCCCGGGACAGGGCCCGGCTACACCTTC. This chain links TRBV7-9 with TRBJ1-2, with 9 bases lining up with TRBD1. The germline CDR1 and CDR2 sequences are SEHNR and FQNEAQ (reference sequence). Trimming took 5 bases from V and 8 from J; bases not matched to a gene: 6. The CDR3 has 13 residues.

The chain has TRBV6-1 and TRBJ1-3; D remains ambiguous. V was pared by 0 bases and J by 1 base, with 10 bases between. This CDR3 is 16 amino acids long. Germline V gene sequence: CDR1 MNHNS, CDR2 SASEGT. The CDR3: CASSEAGLSSGNTIYF. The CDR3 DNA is TGTGCCAGCAGTGAAGCAGGGTTGTCTTCTGGAAACACCATATATTTT.